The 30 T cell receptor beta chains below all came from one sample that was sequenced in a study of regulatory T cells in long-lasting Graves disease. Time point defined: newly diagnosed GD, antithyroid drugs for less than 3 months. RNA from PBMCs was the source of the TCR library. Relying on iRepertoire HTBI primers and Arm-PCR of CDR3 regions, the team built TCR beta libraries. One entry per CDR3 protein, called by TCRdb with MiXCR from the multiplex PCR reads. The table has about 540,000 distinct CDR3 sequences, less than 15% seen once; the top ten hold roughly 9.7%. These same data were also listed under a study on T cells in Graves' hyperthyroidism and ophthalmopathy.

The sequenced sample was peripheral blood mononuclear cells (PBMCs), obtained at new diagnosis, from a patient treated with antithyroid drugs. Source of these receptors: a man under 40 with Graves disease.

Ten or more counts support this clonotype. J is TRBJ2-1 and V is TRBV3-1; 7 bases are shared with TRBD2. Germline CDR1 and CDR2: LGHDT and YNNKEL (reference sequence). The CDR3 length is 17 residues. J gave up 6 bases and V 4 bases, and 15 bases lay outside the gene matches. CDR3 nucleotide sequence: TGTGCCAGCAGCCCGAGCTGGCTAGCGGTCACCCTCAATGAGCAGTTCTTC. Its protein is CASSPSWLAVTLNEQFF.

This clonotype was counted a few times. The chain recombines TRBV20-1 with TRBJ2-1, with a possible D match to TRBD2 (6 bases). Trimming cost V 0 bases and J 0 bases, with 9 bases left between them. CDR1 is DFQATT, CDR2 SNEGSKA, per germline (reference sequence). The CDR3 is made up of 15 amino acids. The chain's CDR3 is CSARDPAGSYNEQFF. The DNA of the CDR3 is TGCAGTGCTAGAGATCCAGCGGGCTCCTACAATGAGCAGTTCTTC.

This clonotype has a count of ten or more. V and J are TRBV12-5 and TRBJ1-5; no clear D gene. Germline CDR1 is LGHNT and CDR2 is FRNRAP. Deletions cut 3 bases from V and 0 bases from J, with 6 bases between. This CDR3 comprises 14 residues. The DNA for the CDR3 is TGTGCTAGTGGTTTTCTGTATAGCAATCAGCCCCAGCATTTT. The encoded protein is CASGFLYSNQPQHF.

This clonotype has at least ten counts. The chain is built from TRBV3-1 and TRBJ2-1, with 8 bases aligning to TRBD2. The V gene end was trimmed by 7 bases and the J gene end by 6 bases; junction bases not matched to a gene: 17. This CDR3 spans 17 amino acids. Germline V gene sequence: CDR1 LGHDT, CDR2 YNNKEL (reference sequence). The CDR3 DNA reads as TGTGCCAGCACCCCTGGAACGGGAGGGCTGGAGGGCAATGAGCAGTTCTTC. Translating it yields CASTPGTGGLEGNEQFF.

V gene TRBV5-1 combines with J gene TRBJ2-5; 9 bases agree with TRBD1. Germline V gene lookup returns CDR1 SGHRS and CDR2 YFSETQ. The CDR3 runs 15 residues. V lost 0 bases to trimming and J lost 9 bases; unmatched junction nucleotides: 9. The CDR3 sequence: CASSLESGQGTAQYF. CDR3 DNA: TGCGCCAGCAGCTTGGAATCCGGACAGGGGACGGCCCAGTACTTC.

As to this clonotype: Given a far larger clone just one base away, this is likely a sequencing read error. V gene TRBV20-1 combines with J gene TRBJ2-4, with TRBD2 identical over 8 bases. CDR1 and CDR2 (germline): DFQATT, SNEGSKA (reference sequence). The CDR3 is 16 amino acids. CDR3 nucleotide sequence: TGCAGTGCTAGAGAGCCCGGGACTAGTAGGGGGAATGAGCAGCTCTTC. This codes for CSAREPGTSRGNEQLF.

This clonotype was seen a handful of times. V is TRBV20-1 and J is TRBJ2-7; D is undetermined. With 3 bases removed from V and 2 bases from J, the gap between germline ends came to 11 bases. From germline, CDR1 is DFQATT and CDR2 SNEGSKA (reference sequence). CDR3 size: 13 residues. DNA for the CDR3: TGCAGTGCTAGGCTACAACCGACCTACGAGCAGTACTTC. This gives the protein CSARLQPTYEQYF.

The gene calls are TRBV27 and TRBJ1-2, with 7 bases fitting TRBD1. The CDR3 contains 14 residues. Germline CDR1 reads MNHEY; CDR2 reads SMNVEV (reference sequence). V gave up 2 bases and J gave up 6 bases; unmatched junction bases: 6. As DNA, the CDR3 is TGTGCCAGCAGTTTACTACAGGGGAATGATGGCTACACCTTC. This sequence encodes CASSLLQGNDGYTF.

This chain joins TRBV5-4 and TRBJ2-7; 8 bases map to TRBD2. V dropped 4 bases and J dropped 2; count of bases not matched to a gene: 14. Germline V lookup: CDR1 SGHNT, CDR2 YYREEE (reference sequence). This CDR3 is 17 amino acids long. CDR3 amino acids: CASSAGGAGDVPYEQYF. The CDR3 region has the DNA TGTGCCAGCAGCGCCGGGGGAGCGGGAGATGTGCCCTACGAGCAGTACTTC.

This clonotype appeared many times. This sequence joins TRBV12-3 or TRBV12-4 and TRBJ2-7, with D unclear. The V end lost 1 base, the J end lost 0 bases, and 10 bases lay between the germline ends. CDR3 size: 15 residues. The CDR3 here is CASSLEVYLSYEQYF. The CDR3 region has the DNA TGTGCCAGCAGTTTAGAGGTCTATCTCTCCTACGAGCAGTACTTC.

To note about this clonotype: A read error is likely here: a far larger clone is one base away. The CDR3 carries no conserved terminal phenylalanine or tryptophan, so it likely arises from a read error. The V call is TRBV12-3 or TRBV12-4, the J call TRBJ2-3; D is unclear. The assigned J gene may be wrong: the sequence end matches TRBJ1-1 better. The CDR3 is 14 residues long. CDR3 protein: CASTKTRGGTEAFL. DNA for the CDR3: TGTGCCAGCACTAAGACACGGGGAGGGACTGAAGCTTTCCTT.

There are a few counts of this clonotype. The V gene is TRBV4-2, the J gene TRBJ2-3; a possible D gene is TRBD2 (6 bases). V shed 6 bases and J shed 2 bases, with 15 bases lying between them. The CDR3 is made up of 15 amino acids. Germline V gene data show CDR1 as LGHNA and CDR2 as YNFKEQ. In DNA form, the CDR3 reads TGTGCCAGCAGGGAGGGACTTTCGAACACAGATACGCAGTATTTT. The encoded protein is CASREGLSNTDTQYF.

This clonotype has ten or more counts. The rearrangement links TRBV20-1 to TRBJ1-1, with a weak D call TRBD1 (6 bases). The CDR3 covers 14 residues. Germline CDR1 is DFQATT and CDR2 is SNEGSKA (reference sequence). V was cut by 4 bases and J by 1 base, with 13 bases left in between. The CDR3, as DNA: TGCAGTGCTACCGGGGGCGCGGGGAACACTGAAGCTTTCTTT. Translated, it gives CSATGGAGNTEAFF.

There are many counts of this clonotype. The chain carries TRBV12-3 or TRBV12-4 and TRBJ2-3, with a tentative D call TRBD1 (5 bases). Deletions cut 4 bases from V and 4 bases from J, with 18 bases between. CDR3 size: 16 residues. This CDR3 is CASSWGDRWGPDTQYF. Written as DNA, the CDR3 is TGTGCCAGCAGTTGGGGCGATCGTTGGGGCCCAGATACGCAGTATTTT.

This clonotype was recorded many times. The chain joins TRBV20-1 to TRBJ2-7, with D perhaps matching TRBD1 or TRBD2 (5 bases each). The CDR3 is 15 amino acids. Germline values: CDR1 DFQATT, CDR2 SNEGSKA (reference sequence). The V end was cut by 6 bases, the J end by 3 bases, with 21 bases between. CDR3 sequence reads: CSAYGSGTDLYEQYF. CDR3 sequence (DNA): TGCAGTGCCTACGGTTCCGGGACGGACCTCTACGAGCAGTACTTC.

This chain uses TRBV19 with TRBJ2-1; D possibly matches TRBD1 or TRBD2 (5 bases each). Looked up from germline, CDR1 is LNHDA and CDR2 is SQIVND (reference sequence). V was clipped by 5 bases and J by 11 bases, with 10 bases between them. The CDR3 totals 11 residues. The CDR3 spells CASSRGGQQFF. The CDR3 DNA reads TGTGCCAGTAGTCGGGGCGGCCAGCAGTTCTTC.

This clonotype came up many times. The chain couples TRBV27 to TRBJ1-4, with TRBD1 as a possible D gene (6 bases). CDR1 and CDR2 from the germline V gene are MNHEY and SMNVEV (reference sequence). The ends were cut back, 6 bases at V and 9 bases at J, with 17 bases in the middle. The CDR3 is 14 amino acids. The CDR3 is CASRSGGIMKKLFF. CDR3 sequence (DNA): TGTGCCAGCAGGTCGGGGGGCATAATGAAAAAACTGTTTTTT.

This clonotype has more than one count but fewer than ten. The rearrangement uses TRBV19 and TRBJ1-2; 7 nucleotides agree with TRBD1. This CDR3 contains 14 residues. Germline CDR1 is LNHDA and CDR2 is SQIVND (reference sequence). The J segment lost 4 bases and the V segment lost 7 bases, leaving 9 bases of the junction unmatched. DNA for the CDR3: TGTGCCAGTAACTCCGGGACAGCCTTCTATGGCTACACCTTC. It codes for CASNSGTAFYGYTF.

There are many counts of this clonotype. CDR3 sequence reads: CSAQDGSYEQYF. In DNA form, the CDR3 reads TGCAGTGCCCAGGACGGTTCCTACGAGCAGTACTTC. This chain connects TRBV20-1 to TRBJ2-7; D ambiguous. CDR3 length equals 12 residues. Germline V lookup: CDR1 DFQATT, CDR2 SNEGSKA (reference sequence). Deletions cut 6 bases from V and 1 base from J, with 10 bases between.

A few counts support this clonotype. CDR3 loop: CASSLELAGYNEQYF. The DNA of the CDR3 is TGTGCCAGCAGCTTGGAACTAGCGGGCTACAACGAGCAGTACTTC. The V gene is TRBV5-8, the J gene TRBJ2-7; the match to TRBD2 covers 9 bases. The V gene end was trimmed by 0 bases and the J gene end by 5 bases; junction bases not matched to a gene: 6. This CDR3 is 15 amino acids long. CDR1 and CDR2 (germline): SGHTS, YDEGEE.

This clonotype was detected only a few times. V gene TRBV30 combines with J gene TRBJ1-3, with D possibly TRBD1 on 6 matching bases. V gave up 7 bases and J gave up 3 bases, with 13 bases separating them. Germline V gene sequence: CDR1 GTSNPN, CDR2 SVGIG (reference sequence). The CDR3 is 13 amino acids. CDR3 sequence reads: CAFHRADGNTIYF. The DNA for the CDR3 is TGTGCCTTTCACAGGGCCGATGGAAACACCATATATTTT.

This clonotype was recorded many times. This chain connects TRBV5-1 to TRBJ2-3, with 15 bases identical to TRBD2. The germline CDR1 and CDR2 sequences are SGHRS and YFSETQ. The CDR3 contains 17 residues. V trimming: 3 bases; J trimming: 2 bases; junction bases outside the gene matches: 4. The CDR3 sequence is CASSSGTSGGYTDTQYF. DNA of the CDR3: TGCGCCAGCAGCTCCGGGACTAGCGGGGGGTACACAGATACGCAGTATTTT.

DNA of the CDR3: TGTGCCAGCAGAGCAGACAGGGGGCAAACTGAAGCTTTCTTT. As protein: CASRADRGQTEAFF. This chain connects TRBV25-1 to TRBJ1-1; 10 nucleotides align to TRBD1. The CDR3 has 14 amino acids. Germline loops: CDR1 MGHDK, CDR2 SYGVNS. V was pared by 6 bases and J by 5 bases, with 6 bases of the junction left unmatched.

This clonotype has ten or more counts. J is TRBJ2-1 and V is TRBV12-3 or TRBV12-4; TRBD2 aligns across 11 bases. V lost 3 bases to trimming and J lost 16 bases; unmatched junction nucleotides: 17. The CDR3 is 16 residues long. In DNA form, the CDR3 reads TGTGCCAGCAGTTTTGGTTCAGGACTAGCGGGCCCTTTAGGATTCTTC. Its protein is CASSFGSGLAGPLGFF.

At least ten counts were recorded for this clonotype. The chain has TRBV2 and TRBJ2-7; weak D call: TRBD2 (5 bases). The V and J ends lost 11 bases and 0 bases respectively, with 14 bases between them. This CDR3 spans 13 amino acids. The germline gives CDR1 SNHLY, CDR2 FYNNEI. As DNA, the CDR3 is TGTGCCGGCCGCCCCAGCGGCTCCTACGAGCAGTACTTC. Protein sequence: CAGRPSGSYEQYF.

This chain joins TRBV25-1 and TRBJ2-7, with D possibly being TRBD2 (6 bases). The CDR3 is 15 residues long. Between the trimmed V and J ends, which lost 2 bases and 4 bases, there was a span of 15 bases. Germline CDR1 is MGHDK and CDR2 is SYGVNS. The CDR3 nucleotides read TGTGCCAGCAGTGAAATAGCGGACACCCCTTACGAGCAGTACTTC. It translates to CASSEIADTPYEQYF.

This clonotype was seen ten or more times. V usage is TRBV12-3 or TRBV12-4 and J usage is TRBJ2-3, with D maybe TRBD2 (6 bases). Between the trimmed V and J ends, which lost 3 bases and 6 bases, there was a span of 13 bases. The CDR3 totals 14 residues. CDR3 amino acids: CASSLIAEGDTQYF. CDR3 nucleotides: TGTGCCAGCAGTTTGATTGCGGAGGGGGATACGCAGTATTTT.

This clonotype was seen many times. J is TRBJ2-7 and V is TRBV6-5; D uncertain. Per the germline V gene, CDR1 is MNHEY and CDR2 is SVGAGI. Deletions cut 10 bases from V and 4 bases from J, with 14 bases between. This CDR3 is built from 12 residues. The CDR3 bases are TGTGCCACCAGCTACGGACGGTACGAGCAGTACTTC. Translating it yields CATSYGRYEQYF.

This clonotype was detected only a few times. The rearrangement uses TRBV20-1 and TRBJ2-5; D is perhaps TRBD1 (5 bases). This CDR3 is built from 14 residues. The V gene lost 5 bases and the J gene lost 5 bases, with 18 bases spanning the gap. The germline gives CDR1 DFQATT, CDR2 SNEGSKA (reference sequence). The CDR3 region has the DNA TGCAGTGCTGATCAGGGTGATAGCAGGGAGACCCAGTACTTC. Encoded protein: CSADQGDSRETQYF.

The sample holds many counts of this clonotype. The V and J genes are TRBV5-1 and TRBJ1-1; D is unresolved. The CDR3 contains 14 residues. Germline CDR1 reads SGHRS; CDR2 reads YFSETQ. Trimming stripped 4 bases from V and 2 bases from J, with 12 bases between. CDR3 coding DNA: TGCGCCAGCAGCACCGAGATAGGCAACACTGAAGCTTTCTTT. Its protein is CASSTEIGNTEAFF.